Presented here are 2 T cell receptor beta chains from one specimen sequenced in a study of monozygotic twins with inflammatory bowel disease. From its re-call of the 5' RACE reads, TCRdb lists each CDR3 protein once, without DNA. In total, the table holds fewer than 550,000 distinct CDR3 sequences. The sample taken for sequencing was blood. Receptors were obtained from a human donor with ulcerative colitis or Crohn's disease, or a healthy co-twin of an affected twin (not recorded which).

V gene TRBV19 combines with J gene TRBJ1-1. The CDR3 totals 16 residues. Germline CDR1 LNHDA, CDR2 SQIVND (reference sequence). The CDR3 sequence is CASISWEGNPNTEAFF.

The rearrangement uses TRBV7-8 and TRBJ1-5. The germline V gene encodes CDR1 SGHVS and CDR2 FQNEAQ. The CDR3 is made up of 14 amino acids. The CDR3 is CASSPAGPNQPQHF.